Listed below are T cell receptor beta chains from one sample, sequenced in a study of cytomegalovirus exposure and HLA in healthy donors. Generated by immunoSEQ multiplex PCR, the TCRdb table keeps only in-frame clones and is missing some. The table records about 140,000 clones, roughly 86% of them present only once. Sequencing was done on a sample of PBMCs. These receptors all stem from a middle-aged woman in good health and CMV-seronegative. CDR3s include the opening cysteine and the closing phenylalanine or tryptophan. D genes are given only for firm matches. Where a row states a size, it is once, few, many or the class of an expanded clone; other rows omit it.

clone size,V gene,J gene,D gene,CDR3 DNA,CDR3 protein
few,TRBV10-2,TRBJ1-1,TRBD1,TGCGCCAGCAGTCCGGGACAGGGCGTGTCTTTCTTT,CASSPGQGVSFF
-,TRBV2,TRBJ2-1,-,TGTGCCAGCAGGGCCGGGAGAGAGCAGTTCTTC,CASRAGREQFF
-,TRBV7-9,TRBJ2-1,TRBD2,TGTGCCAGCAGCTTTATTTACGGCGGGAGGGCCGGTGGAGAGCAGTTCTTC,CASSFIYGGRAGGEQFF
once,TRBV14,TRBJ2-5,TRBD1,TGTGCCAGCAGCCCCACCATTGGACAGGTCAATGGCGAGACCCAGTACTTC,CASSPTIGQVNGETQYF
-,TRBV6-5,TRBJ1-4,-,TGTGCCAGCAGTTACATCCGGGGAGCAACTAATGAAAAACTGTTTTTT,CASSYIRGATNEKLFF
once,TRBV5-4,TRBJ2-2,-,TGTGCCAGCAGCTCCGCTGGGGGGGGGCGTCTAAACACCGGGGAGCTGTTTTTT,CASSSAGGGRLNTGELFF
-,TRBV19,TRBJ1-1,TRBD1,TGTGCCACCACAAAGACAGGGTGGGCCACTGAAGCTTTCTTT,CATTKTGWATEAFF
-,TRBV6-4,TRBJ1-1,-,TGTGCCAGCAGCTCGACGTGGGGGCTCAACACTGAAGCTTTCTTT,CASSSTWGLNTEAFF
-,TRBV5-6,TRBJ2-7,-,TGTGCCAGCAGCTTAGCAGGGATGGACGAGCAGTACTTC,CASSLAGMDEQYF
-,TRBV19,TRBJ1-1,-,TGTGCCAGTACCCTTAACCGGGGCACTGAAGCTTTCTTT,CASTLNRGTEAFF
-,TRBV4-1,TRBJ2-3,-,TGCGCCAGCAAATCGTACATCAGCACAGATACGCAGTATTTT,CASKSYISTDTQYF
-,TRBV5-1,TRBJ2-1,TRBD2,TGCGCCAGCAGCTTGGACCTAGCGGGGTACAATGAGCAGTTCTTC,CASSLDLAGYNEQFF
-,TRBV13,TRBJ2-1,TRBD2,TGTGCCAGCGAAGGGATGGCGGGAGCCGCCTACAATGAGCAGTTCTTC,CASEGMAGAAYNEQFF
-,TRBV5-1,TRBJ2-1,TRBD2,TGCGCCAGCAGCTTGGAGGTAGCGGGCGGTGGGGAGCAGTTCTTC,CASSLEVAGGGEQFF
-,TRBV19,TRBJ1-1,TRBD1,TGTGCCACCCGGGAGGGGGCCAGGGGAACTTTCTTT,CATREGARGTFF
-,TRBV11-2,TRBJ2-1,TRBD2,TGTGCCAGCAGCCCTAGCGGGACCTACAATGAGCAGTTCTTC,CASSPSGTYNEQFF
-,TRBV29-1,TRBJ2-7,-,TGCAGCGGGCTGGACACAAGCTCCTACGAGCAGTACTTC,CSGLDTSSYEQYF
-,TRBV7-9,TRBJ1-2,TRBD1,TGTTCCAGCAGCTTAGGGAAAGAACAGGGGCCCTATGGCTACACCTTC,CSSSLGKEQGPYGYTF
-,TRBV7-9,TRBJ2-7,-,TGTGCCAGCAGCTTGGGGGAGGCCTTGCGGGAGCAGTACTTC,CASSLGEALREQYF